The T cell receptor (beta chain) described here comes from a study of control samples from healthy donors and cancer patients. Clones were sequenced by immunoSEQ multiplex PCR, and TCRdb holds only the in-frame ones, with some missing. The sample yields around 100,000 clones, just under 95% seen once. Trimming removed 4 bases at V and 3 bases at J, with 11 bases between. CDR1 and CDR2 (germline): SGHRS, YFSETQ. This CDR3 comprises 14 residues. The sequence derives from a human donor in good health. The donor label of this sample is uncertain. The V gene is TRBV5-1, the J gene TRBJ1-5; unclear D gene. Sequenced input: blood. The CDR3 bases are TGCGCCAGCAGCGTAAGCGGAATCAATCAGCCCCAGCATTTT. Translating it yields CASSVSGINQPQHF.